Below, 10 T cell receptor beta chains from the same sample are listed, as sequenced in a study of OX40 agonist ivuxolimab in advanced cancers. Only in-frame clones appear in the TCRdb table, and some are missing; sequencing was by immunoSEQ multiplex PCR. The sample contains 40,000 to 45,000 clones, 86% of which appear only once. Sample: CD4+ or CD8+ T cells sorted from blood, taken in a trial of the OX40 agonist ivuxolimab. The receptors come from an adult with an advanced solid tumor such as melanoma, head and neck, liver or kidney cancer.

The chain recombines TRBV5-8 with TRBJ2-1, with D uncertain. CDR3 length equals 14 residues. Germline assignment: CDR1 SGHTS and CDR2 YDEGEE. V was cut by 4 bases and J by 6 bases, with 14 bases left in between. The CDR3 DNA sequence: TGTGCCAGCAGCCTGAACTTGGACCTCAATGAGCAGTTCTTC. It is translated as CASSLNLDLNEQFF. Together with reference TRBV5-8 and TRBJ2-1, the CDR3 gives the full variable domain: EAGVTQSPTHLIKTRGQQATLRCSPISGHTSVYWYQQALGLGLQFLLWYDEGEERNRGNFPPRFSGRQFPNYSSELNVNALELEDSALYLCASSLNLDLNEQFFGPGTRLTVL.

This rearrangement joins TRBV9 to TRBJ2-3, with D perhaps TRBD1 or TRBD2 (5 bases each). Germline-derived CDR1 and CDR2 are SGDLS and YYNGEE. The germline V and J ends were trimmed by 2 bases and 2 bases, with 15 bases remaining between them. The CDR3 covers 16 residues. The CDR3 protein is CASSVVGRGPTDTQYF. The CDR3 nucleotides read TGTGCCAGCAGCGTTGTGGGACGAGGCCCCACAGATACGCAGTATTTT.

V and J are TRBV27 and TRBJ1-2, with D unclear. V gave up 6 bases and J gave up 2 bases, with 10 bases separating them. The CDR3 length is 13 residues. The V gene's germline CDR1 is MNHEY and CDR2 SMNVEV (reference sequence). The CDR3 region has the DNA TGTGCCAGCAGCTACGTTAAGAACTATGGCTACACCTTC. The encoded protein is CASSYVKNYGYTF.

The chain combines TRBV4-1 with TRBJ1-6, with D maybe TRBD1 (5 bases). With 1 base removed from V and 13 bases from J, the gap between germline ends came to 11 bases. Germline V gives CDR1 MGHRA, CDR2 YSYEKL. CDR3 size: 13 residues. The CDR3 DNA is TGCGCCAGCAGCCAAGGGGGCGCTTGGCCCCTCCACTTT. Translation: CASSQGGAWPLHF.

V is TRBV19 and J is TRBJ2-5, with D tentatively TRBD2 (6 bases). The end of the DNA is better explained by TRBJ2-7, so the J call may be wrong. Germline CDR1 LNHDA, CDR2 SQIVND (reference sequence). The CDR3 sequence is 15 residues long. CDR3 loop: CASSIGAGPFTEQYF. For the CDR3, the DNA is TGTGCCAGTAGTATAGGGGCGGGACCATTTACCGAGCAGTACTTC.

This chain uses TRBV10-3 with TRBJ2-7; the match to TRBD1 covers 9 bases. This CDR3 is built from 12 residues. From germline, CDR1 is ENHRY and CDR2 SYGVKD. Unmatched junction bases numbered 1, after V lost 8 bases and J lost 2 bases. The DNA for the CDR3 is TGTGCCATCCGGACAGGGGCCTACGAGCAGTACTTC. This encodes CAIRTGAYEQYF.

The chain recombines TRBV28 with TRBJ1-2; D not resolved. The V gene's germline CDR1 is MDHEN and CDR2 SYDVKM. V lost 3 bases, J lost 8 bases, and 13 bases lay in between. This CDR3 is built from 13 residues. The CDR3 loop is CASSLIQLGGYTF. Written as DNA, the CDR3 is TGTGCCAGCAGTTTGATTCAGCTGGGGGGCTACACCTTC.

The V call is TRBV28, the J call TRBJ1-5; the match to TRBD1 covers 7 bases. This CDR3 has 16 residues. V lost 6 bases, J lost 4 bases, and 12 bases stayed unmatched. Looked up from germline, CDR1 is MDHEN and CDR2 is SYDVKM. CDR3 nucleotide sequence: TGTGCCAGCAGGGTTCTCAGGGACAGTTGGAATCAGCCCCAGCATTTT. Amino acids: CASRVLRDSWNQPQHF.

DNA of the CDR3: TGTGCCAGCAGCGTAGGAGGGGCCAAAAACATTCAGTACTTC. Amino acids: CASSVGGAKNIQYF. V and J are TRBV9 and TRBJ2-4, with D perhaps TRBD2 (5 bases). Trimming shortened V by 0 bases and J by 1 base, and 5 bases separated the two germline ends. Germline V CDR1 and CDR2: SGDLS, YYNGEE. CDR3 length equals 14 residues.

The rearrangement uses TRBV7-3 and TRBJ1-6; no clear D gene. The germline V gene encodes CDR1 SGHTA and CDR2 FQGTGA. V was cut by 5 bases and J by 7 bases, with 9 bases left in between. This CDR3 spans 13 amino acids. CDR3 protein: CASSPNVNSPLHF. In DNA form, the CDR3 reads TGTGCCAGCAGCCCAAACGTGAATTCACCCCTCCACTTT.